This TCR beta chain came from a study of blood T cell dynamics during melanoma immunotherapy. Study at large: Metastatic melanoma patients received first-line pembrolizumab or nivolumab plus ipilimumab.

For sorted CD8+ subsets, all extracted DNA was loaded. Here immunoSEQ multiplex PCR was the method, and the copy in TCRdb shows in-frame clones only, minus some. The sample consists of around 970 clones, more than 85% of them appearing once. J gave up 3 bases and V 0 bases, and 7 bases lay outside the gene matches. CDR3 length equals 17 residues. Germline CDR1 and CDR2: SGDLS and YYNGEE. This sample's time point: week 3, after first cycle of checkpoint inhibitor. Patients with prior systemic cancer treatment, concomitant immunosuppressants, or other active malignancies were excluded. This chain connects TRBV9 to TRBJ2-7, with TRBD2 matching over 12 bases. This receptor was obtained from a human donor with melanoma. This material consisted of effector memory CD8+ T cells from blood, taken from a patient treated with checkpoint blockade. The DNA of the CDR3 is TGTGCCAGCAGCGTAGTCGTTCGACTAGCGGGAGACTACGAGCAGTACTTC. Protein sequence: CASSVVVRLAGDYEQYF. The full variable domain, its missing parts supplied by reference TRBV9 and TRBJ2-7, is DSGVTQTPKHLITATGQRVTLRCSPRSGDLSVYWYQQSLDQGLQFLIQYYNGEERAKGNILERFSAQQFPDLHSELNLSSLELGDSALYFCASSVVVRLAGDYEQYFGPGTRLTVT.